These T cell receptor beta chains were read from a single sample in a study of tumor-infiltrating lymphocytes in glioblastoma multiforme. Each CDR3 protein is one row after TCRdb ran MiXCR on the multiplex PCR reads. The table shows around 10,000 distinct CDR3 sequences, with roughly 70% occurring only once. Sequenced material: brain tumor tissue. The source of these receptors is a male donor with glioblastoma. Each CDR3 is given with its conserved first and last residue. The D gene is left open where the match is weak. Clone sizes are given selectively: once, few, many, or a class where the clone is expanded.

v_gene: TRBV13; j_gene: TRBJ2-1; d_gene: -; abundance: -; CDR3nt: TGTGCCAGAGTGAAGGGGCGAGGGATTGAGCAGTTCTTC; CDR3aa: CARVKGRGIEQFF
v_gene: TRBV11-1; j_gene: TRBJ2-1; d_gene: TRBD2; abundance: -; CDR3nt: TGTGCCAGCAGCCTGTCGTGGGTGGCGGGGGGTAAAGAGCAGTTCTTC; CDR3aa: CASSLSWVAGGKEQFF
v_gene: TRBV20-1; j_gene: TRBJ2-7; d_gene: TRBD2; abundance: once; CDR3nt: TGCAATGCTAGAAATCTAGCGGGTAAGTGGGAGCAGTACTTC; CDR3aa: CNARNLAGKWEQYF
v_gene: TRBV19; j_gene: TRBJ1-1; d_gene: TRBD1; abundance: -; CDR3nt: TGTGCCAGTCGGCGGAGGGGGCAAGGGAGCCCTGAAGCTTTCTTT; CDR3aa: CASRRRGQGSPEAFF
v_gene: TRBV29-1; j_gene: TRBJ2-7; d_gene: TRBD2; abundance: once; CDR3nt: TGCAGCGTCCAAACTAGCGACTACGAGCAGTACTTC; CDR3aa: CSVQTSDYEQYF
v_gene: TRBV29-1; j_gene: TRBJ2-1; d_gene: TRBD1; abundance: once; CDR3nt: TGCAGCGTTAGGGGGCGGCAGGTGGGCAATGGGCAGCTCTTC; CDR3aa: CSVRGRQVGNGQLF
v_gene: TRBV7-9; j_gene: TRBJ2-3; d_gene: TRBD2; abundance: -; CDR3nt: TGTGCCAGCTGGACTAGCGGGGATACGCAGTATTTT; CDR3aa: CASWTSGDTQYF
v_gene: TRBV11-1; j_gene: TRBJ2-1; d_gene: TRBD2; abundance: -; CDR3nt: TGTGCCAGCAGCCAATTGCTACCTAGCGGGAGACCGAATGAGCAGTTCTTC; CDR3aa: CASSQLLPSGRPNEQFF
v_gene: TRBV11-2; j_gene: TRBJ2-5; d_gene: TRBD2; abundance: -; CDR3nt: TGTGCCAGCAGCTTAGCTAGCGGGAGGTTGGAGACCCAGTACTTC; CDR3aa: CASSLASGRLETQYF
v_gene: TRBV4-1; j_gene: TRBJ2-7; d_gene: -; abundance: -; CDR3nt: TGCGCCAGCAGCCGTACGGTCGCAGAGCCAAAGGGGAACGAGCAGTACTTC; CDR3aa: CASSRTVAEPKGNEQYF
v_gene: TRBV20-1; j_gene: TRBJ2-5; d_gene: -; abundance: few; CDR3nt: TGCAGTGCTAGACCTGGAGCTGAGACCCAGTACTTC; CDR3aa: CSARPGAETQYF
v_gene: TRBV11-1; j_gene: TRBJ2-2; d_gene: TRBD2; abundance: -; CDR3nt: TGTGCCAGCAGCTTAGGGCTAGCGGACACCGGGGAGCTGTTTTTT; CDR3aa: CASSLGLADTGELFF
v_gene: TRBV4-1; j_gene: TRBJ2-5; d_gene: -; abundance: once; CDR3nt: TGCGCCAGCAGCCCCTTCCCACAAGAGACCCAGTACTTC; CDR3aa: CASSPFPQETQYF
v_gene: TRBV7-9; j_gene: TRBJ1-1; d_gene: TRBD1; abundance: -; CDR3nt: TGTGCTAGCAACCTGGGGGGACAGGGGGGCACTGAAGCTTTCTTT; CDR3aa: CASNLGGQGGTEAFF
v_gene: TRBV20-1; j_gene: TRBJ2-4; d_gene: TRBD1; abundance: -; CDR3nt: TGCAGTGCAAGAGACCCGGACAGGGTGATTCGAAAAGCCAAAAACATTCAGTACTTC; CDR3aa: CSARDPDRVIRKAKNIQYF
v_gene: TRBV12-3/TRBV12-4; j_gene: TRBJ1-2; d_gene: -; abundance: -; CDR3nt: TGTGCCAGCTCACGGGGACCTCGGGACTACACCTTC; CDR3aa: CASSRGPRDYTF
v_gene: TRBV10-3; j_gene: TRBJ2-5; d_gene: TRBD1; abundance: once; CDR3nt: TGTGCCATCAGTGAGATTGTAGACAGGGGTCCCCAAGAGACCCAGTACTTC; CDR3aa: CAISEIVDRGPQETQYF
v_gene: TRBV27; j_gene: TRBJ1-5; d_gene: -; abundance: -; CDR3nt: TGTGCCAGCAGCAAGATCAATCAGCCCCAGCATTTT; CDR3aa: CASSKINQPQHF
v_gene: TRBV5-1; j_gene: TRBJ2-3; d_gene: -; abundance: -; CDR3nt: TGCGCCGGCAGCTTAGAGGGGATGACAGATACGCAGTATTTT; CDR3aa: CAGSLEGMTDTQYF